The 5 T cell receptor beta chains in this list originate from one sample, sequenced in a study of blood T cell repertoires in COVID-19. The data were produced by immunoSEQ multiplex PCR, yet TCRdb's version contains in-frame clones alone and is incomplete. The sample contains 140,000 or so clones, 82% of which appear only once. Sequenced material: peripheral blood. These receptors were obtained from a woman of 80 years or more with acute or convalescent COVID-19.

The CDR3 reads CGSRESPGNTIYF. The CDR3 DNA reads TGTGGCTCGAGGGAATCTCCTGGAAACACCATATATTTT. V usage is TRBV12-3 or TRBV12-4 and J usage is TRBJ1-3, with unresolved D. The CDR3 length is 13 residues.

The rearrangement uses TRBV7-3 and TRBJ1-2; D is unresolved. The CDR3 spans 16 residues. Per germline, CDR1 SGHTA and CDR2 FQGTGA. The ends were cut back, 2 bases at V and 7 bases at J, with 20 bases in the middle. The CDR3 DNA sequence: TGTGCCAGCAGCTTAGGGTCCGGGCCAGGACTGGGTGGCTACACCTTC. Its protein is CASSLGSGPGLGGYTF. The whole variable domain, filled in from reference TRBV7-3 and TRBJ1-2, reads GAGVSQTPSNKVTEKGKYVELRCDPISGHTALYWYRQSLGQGPEFLIYFQGTGAADDSGLPNDRFFAVRPEGSVSTLKIQRTERGDSAVYLCASSLGSGPGLGGYTFGSGTRLTVV.

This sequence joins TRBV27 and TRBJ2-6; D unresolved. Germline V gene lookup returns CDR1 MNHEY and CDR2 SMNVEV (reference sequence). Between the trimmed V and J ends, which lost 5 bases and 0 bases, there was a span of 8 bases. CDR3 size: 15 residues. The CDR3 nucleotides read TGTGCCAGCAGTCCCCCGGGCTCTGGGGCCAACGTCCTGACTTTC. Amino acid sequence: CASSPPGSGANVLTF.

In DNA, the CDR3 is TGTGCCAGCAGTTTATCCGTATCCCCACCCCTCCACTTT. Translating it yields CASSLSVSPPLHF. The V and J genes are TRBV28 and TRBJ1-6, with D unresolved. The CDR3 length is 13 residues. V lost 1 base to trimming and J lost 11 bases, with 9 bases between them. Germline values: CDR1 MDHEN, CDR2 SYDVKM.

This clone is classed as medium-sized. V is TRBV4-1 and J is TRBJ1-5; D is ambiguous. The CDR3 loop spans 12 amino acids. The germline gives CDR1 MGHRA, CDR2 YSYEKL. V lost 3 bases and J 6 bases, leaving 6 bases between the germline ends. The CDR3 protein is CASSHPGQPQHF. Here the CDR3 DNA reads TGCGCCAGCAGCCACCCAGGTCAGCCCCAGCATTTT.